The 12 T cell receptor beta chains in this list originate from one sample, sequenced in a study of cytomegalovirus exposure and HLA in healthy donors. PCR amplification relied on 60 Vbeta primers (plus 13 Jbeta primers). Here immunoSEQ multiplex PCR was the method, and the copy in TCRdb shows in-frame clones only, minus some. There are about 75,000 clones in the sample; approximately 78% occur only once, and roughly 2% lies in the top ten. The sequencing input was PBMCs. The receptors were gathered from a man younger than 35 in good health and CMV-seronegative.

The chain combines TRBV30 with TRBJ2-2; no definite D call. Between the trimmed V and J ends, which lost 7 bases and 6 bases, there was a span of 12 bases. The CDR3 runs to 12 residues. Germline CDR1 is GTSNPN and CDR2 is SVGIG (reference sequence). CDR3 DNA: TGTGCCTTCGAAACCCGGGCCGGGGAGCTGTTTTTT. Amino acid sequence: CAFETRAGELFF.

The V gene is TRBV7-2, the J gene TRBJ1-1, with a possible D match to TRBD1 (6 bases). V was cut by 1 base and J by 4 bases, with 13 bases left in between. This CDR3 spans 15 amino acids. Germline V gene data show CDR1 as SGHTA and CDR2 as FQGNSA. This CDR3 reads CASSLDRVGGTEAFF. The CDR3 DNA follows: TGTGCCAGCAGCTTAGACAGGGTCGGTGGCACTGAAGCTTTCTTT.

The CDR3 nucleotides are TGTGCCAGCAGTGTCGGACAGGGCTCCCCTCGGTATTACGAGCAGTACTTC. Its translation: CASSVGQGSPRYYEQYF. The gene calls are TRBV25-1 and TRBJ2-7; 8 bases align to TRBD1. The CDR3 is 17 residues long. CDR1 is MGHDK, CDR2 SYGVNS, per germline. Germline trimming cut 4 bases from V and 4 bases from J; bases unmatched to any gene: 15.

The rearrangement uses TRBV6-5 and TRBJ2-2; 7 bases fit TRBD2. In germline, CDR1 is MNHEY, CDR2 SVGAGI. This CDR3 comprises 13 residues. V shed 11 bases, J shed 0 bases, and the junction held 3 bases outside the gene matches. The CDR3 DNA follows: TGTGCCGGGAGGGGTTCGAACACCGGGGAGCTGTTTTTT. Protein product: CAGRGSNTGELFF.

The chain's CDR3 is CASSPQGSNRRPQHF. For the CDR3, the DNA is TGTGCCAGCAGTCCACAGGGGTCCAACCGGCGGCCCCAGCATTTT. This sequence joins TRBV2 and TRBJ1-5, with 7 bases lining up with TRBD1. Looked up from germline, CDR1 is SNHLY and CDR2 is FYNNEI. J gave up 9 bases and V 5 bases, and 13 bases lay outside the gene matches. The CDR3 spans 15 residues. The full variable domain, with the rest looked up from reference TRBV2 and TRBJ1-5, is EPEVTQTPSHQVTQMGQEVILRCVPISNHLYFYWYRQILGQKVEFLVSFYNNEISEKSEIFDDQFSVERPDGSNFTLKIRSTKLEDSAMYFCASSPQGSNRRPQHFGDGTRLSIL.

The table lists this clone with a few counts. A read error is possible here, since a much larger clone lies one base away. Different DNA sequences within this sample yield the same CDR3. This rearrangement joins TRBV4-3 to TRBJ1-6; 10 bases match TRBD1. Trimming removed 6 bases from V and 13 bases from J; junction bases left unmatched: 12. This CDR3 is built from 15 residues. Per germline, CDR1 LGHNA and CDR2 YSLEER. Here the CDR3 DNA reads TGCGCCAGCAGAACGACAGGGGGCGCCGAATCCCCCCTCCACTTT. Residues: CASRTTGGAESPLHF.

V usage is TRBV7-9 and J usage is TRBJ1-1; tentative D call: TRBD1 (5 bases). Germline-derived CDR1 and CDR2 are SEHNR and FQNEAQ (reference sequence). The CDR3 covers 14 residues. Trimming left V 2 bases short and J 10 bases short, with 17 bases between. This CDR3 reads CASSLLDSRRGAFF. The CDR3 DNA follows: TGTGCCAGCAGCTTATTAGACAGCCGGAGGGGAGCTTTCTTT.

This chain uses TRBV5-6 with TRBJ2-1, with 11 nucleotides matching TRBD2. This CDR3 comprises 16 residues. Per germline, CDR1 SGHDT and CDR2 YYEEEE. The ends lost 0 bases at V and 9 bases at J; junction bases unmatched: 8. CDR3 sequence: CASSLVLAGVLGEQFF. The CDR3 DNA follows: TGTGCCAGCAGCTTGGTACTAGCGGGGGTTTTGGGTGAGCAGTTCTTC.

The V and J genes are TRBV5-1 and TRBJ2-7; TRBD1 aligns across 7 bases. The CDR3 sequence is 14 residues long. Trimming removed 0 bases from V and 2 bases from J; junction bases left unmatched: 2. Germline V CDR1 and CDR2: SGHRS, YFSETQ. This CDR3 is CASSLATGAYEQYF. The DNA of the CDR3 is TGCGCCAGCAGCTTGGCTACAGGGGCCTACGAGCAGTACTTC.

The gene calls are TRBV11-1 and TRBJ1-1, with D perhaps TRBD1 (6 bases). Per the germline V gene, CDR1 is SGHAT and CDR2 is FQDESV (reference sequence). The CDR3 totals 16 residues. Trimming stripped 6 bases from V and 1 base from J, with 18 bases between. CDR3 region: CASRPMWRQANTEAFF. CDR3 DNA: TGTGCCAGCAGACCCATGTGGAGACAGGCGAACACTGAAGCTTTCTTT.

The chain carries TRBV5-1 and TRBJ2-7; 7 nucleotides agree with TRBD1. Germline trimming cut 7 bases from V and 0 bases from J; bases unmatched to any gene: 7. Germline CDR1 and CDR2: SGHRS and YFSETQ. CDR3 length: 14 residues. CDR3 sequence reads: CASFDRANSYEQYF. Written as DNA, the CDR3 is TGCGCCAGCTTTGACAGGGCCAACTCCTACGAGCAGTACTTC. Using reference TRBV5-1 and TRBJ2-7 for the parts outside the CDR3, the full variable domain is KAGVTQTPRYLIKTRGQQVTLSCSPISGHRSVSWYQQTPGQGLQFLFEYFSETQRNKGNFPGRFSGRQFSNSRSEMNVSTLELGDSALYLCASFDRANSYEQYFGPGTRLTVT.

V gene TRBV28 combines with J gene TRBJ1-5; 7 nucleotides line up with TRBD1. V shed 7 bases, J shed 7 bases, and the junction held 7 bases outside the gene matches. The CDR3 has 13 amino acids. The germline CDR1 and CDR2 sequences are MDHEN and SYDVKM. CDR3: CASTQLQGQPQHF. CDR3 sequence (DNA): TGTGCCAGCACCCAATTACAGGGGCAGCCCCAGCATTTT.